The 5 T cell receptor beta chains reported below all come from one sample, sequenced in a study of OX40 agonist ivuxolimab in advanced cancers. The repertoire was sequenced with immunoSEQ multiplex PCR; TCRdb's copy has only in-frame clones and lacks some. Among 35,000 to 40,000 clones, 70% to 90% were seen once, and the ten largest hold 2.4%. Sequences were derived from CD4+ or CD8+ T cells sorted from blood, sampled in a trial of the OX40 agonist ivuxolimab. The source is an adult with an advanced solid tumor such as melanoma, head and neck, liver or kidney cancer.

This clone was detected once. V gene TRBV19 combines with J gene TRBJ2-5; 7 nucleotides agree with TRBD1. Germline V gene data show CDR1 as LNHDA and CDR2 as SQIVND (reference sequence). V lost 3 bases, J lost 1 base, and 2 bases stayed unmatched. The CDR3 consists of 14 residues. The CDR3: CASSMGQLQETQYF. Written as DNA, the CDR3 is TGTGCCAGTAGTATGGGACAGCTCCAAGAGACCCAGTACTTC.

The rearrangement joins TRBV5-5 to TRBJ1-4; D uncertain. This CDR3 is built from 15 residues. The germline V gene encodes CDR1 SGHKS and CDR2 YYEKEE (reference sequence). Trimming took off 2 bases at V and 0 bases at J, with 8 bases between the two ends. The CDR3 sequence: CASSFQVATNEKLFF. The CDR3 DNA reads TGTGCCAGCAGCTTCCAGGTAGCAACTAATGAAAAACTGTTTTTT.

The CDR3 reads CASSIGPERSNTEAFF. The CDR3 bases are TGTGCCAGTAGTATAGGCCCTGAGCGGTCGAACACTGAAGCTTTCTTT. This chain links TRBV19 with TRBJ1-1; D is undetermined. Germline values: CDR1 LNHDA, CDR2 SQIVND (reference sequence). This CDR3 has 16 amino acids. Trimming removed 1 base from V and 1 base from J, with 13 bases in between.

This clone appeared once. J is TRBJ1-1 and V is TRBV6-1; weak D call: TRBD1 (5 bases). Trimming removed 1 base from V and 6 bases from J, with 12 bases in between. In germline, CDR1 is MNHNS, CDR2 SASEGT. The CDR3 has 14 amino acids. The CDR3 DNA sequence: TGTGCCAGCAGTGAAGAAGGCAGGGAGGCTGAAGCTTTCTTT. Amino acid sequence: CASSEEGREAEAFF.

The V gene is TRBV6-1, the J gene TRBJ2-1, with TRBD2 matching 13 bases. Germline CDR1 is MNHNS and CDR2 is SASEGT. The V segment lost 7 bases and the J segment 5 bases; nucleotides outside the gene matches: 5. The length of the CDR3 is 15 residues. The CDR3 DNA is TGTGCCAGCATTGGACTAGCGGGGGCCCACAATGAGCAGTTCTTC. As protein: CASIGLAGAHNEQFF.